This T cell receptor (beta chain) was captured by sequencing in a study of cytomegalovirus exposure and HLA in healthy donors. Background on the study: In terms of ancestry, the Caucasian-associated cluster contained more than 65% of the approximately 380 genotyped donors.

CDR1 and CDR2 from the germline V gene are SGDLS and YYNGEE. Losses at the gene ends were 4 bases for V and 5 bases for J; bases not matched to a gene: 5. The length of the CDR3 is 13 residues. With respect to this clone: Its antigen is not identified.

PCR primers comprised 60 Vbeta and 13 Jbeta primers. Clones were read by immunoSEQ multiplex PCR, and TCRdb kept only the in-frame ones, dropping some. This table lists 100,000 to 150,000 clones. General study points: In a later analysis, TCR association rates varied by HLA locus: DRB1 most, HLA-C fewest. Later on, a genetic analysis was performed. It linked a missense variant in DCLRE1C with V- and J-gene trimming of TCR beta.

The chain uses TRBV9 and TRBJ1-2; 7 bases agree with TRBD1. Sequencing was carried out using PBMCs. This receptor was taken from a man aged 35 to 55 in good health and CMV-seronegative. The CDR3 loop is CASSLTGDYGYTF. The CDR3 nucleotides read TGTGCCAGCAGCCTTACAGGGGATTATGGCTACACCTTC.